A selection of T cell receptor beta chains follows, all from one sample in a study of blood T cells in healthy people across ages. TCRdb ran MiXCR on the 5' RACE reads and lists one entry per CDR3 protein. This table has about 1.4 million distinct CDR3 sequences, 55% to 75% appearing once. Sequencing was done on a sample of blood. The receptors stem from a man in his late teens or twenties in good health. Both conserved end residues are part of each CDR3. The order of the fields is D gene, J gene, V gene, clone size, CDR3 protein, CDR3 DNA. The D gene is left open where the match is weak. Not all rows give a size; the values are once, few, many and, for expanded clones, a class.

d_gene: NA
j_gene: TRBJ1-2
v_gene: TRBV6-5
abundance: NA
CDR3aa: CASSYEGTYGYTF
CDR3nt: TGTGCCAGCAGTTACGAGGGGACCTATGGCTACACCTTC

d_gene: TRBD1
j_gene: TRBJ1-6
v_gene: TRBV7-2
abundance: NA
CDR3aa: CASRESTGSNSPLHF
CDR3nt: TGTGCCAGCAGGGAGTCGACAGGGAGTAATTCACCCCTCCACTTT

d_gene: NA
j_gene: TRBJ1-5
v_gene: TRBV4-1
abundance: NA
CDR3aa: CASSQQNGQPQHF
CDR3nt: TGCGCCAGCAGCCAACAGAACGGTCAGCCCCAGCATTTT

d_gene: TRBD1
j_gene: TRBJ1-2
v_gene: TRBV20-1
abundance: NA
CDR3aa: CSARTGGGGGYTF
CDR3nt: TGCAGTGCTAGGACAGGGGGCGGGGGTGGCTACACCTTC

d_gene: NA
j_gene: TRBJ2-7
v_gene: TRBV3-1
abundance: NA
CDR3aa: CASSQITGSYEQYF
CDR3nt: TGTGCCAGCAGCCAGATAACAGGATCATACGAGCAGTACTTC

d_gene: NA
j_gene: TRBJ1-3
v_gene: TRBV11-2
abundance: NA
CDR3aa: CASTSRLSGNTIYF
CDR3nt: TGTGCCAGCACCTCCCGGCTCTCTGGAAACACCATATATTTT

d_gene: TRBD1
j_gene: TRBJ2-5
v_gene: TRBV3-1
abundance: few
CDR3aa: CASSLNRDRQETQYF
CDR3nt: TGTGCCAGCAGCCTGAACCGGGACAGGCAAGAGACCCAGTACTTC

d_gene: TRBD2
j_gene: TRBJ2-5
v_gene: TRBV10-3
abundance: NA
CDR3aa: CAIRVSGRPDYEQYF
CDR3nt: TGTGCCATCAGGGTTAGCGGGAGGCCGGACTATGAGCAGTACTTC

d_gene: NA
j_gene: TRBJ2-7
v_gene: TRBV20-1
abundance: NA
CDR3aa: CSASWTYEQYF
CDR3nt: TGCAGTGCTAGTTGGACCTACGAGCAGTACTTC

d_gene: TRBD1
j_gene: TRBJ1-1
v_gene: TRBV5-1
abundance: NA
CDR3aa: CASSLAGGTGPSGTEAFF
CDR3nt: TGCGCCAGCAGCTTGGCGGGGGGGACAGGCCCCTCCGGGACTGAAGCTTTCTTT

d_gene: NA
j_gene: TRBJ1-3
v_gene: TRBV29-1
abundance: NA
CDR3aa: CSVVDTGSPGNTIYF
CDR3nt: TGCAGCGTGGTCGACACGGGCTCTCCTGGAAACACCATATATTTT

d_gene: NA
j_gene: TRBJ2-3
v_gene: TRBV12-3/TRBV12-4
abundance: NA
CDR3aa: CASTVFVVADTQYF
CDR3nt: TGTGCCAGCACCGTGTTTGTGGTAGCAGATACGCAGTATTTT

d_gene: NA
j_gene: TRBJ2-6
v_gene: TRBV20-1
abundance: NA
CDR3aa: CSARGRVFPGANVLTF
CDR3nt: TGCAGTGCTAGAGGCAGGGTGTTCCCTGGGGCCAACGTCCTGACTTTC

d_gene: TRBD1
j_gene: TRBJ1-5
v_gene: TRBV25-1
abundance: NA
CDR3aa: CASRPRDSNKPQHF
CDR3nt: TGTGCCAGCAGGCCCCGGGACAGCAATAAGCCCCAGCATTTT

d_gene: NA
j_gene: TRBJ2-7
v_gene: TRBV27
abundance: once
CDR3aa: CASSLSYGGRAYEQYF
CDR3nt: TGTGCCAGCAGTTTATCGTACGGCGGCAGGGCCTACGAGCAGTACTTC

d_gene: NA
j_gene: TRBJ1-2
v_gene: TRBV5-1
abundance: NA
CDR3aa: CASSIGPFYTF
CDR3nt: TGCGCCAGCAGCATAGGACCGTTTTACACCTTC

d_gene: NA
j_gene: TRBJ1-1
v_gene: TRBV25-1
abundance: few
CDR3aa: CASRSQGNTEAFF
CDR3nt: TGTGCCAGCAGGTCACAGGGTAACACTGAAGCTTTCTTT

d_gene: NA
j_gene: TRBJ1-1
v_gene: TRBV10-3
abundance: NA
CDR3aa: CAISEYRYTEAFF
CDR3nt: TGTGCCATCAGTGAGTACAGGTACACTGAAGCTTTCTTT

d_gene: TRBD1
j_gene: TRBJ1-4
v_gene: TRBV7-2
abundance: few
CDR3aa: CATGTGNEKLFF
CDR3nt: TGTGCCACGGGGACAGGGAATGAAAAACTGTTTTTT

d_gene: NA
j_gene: TRBJ2-1
v_gene: TRBV28
abundance: NA
CDR3aa: CASSLGQTNEQFF
CDR3nt: TGTGCCAGCAGCCTAGGACAGACCAATGAGCAGTTCTTC

d_gene: NA
j_gene: TRBJ2-3
v_gene: TRBV4-3
abundance: NA
CDR3aa: CASSQESSAYTQYF
CDR3nt: TGCGCCAGCAGCCAAGAGAGCAGTGCCTACACGCAGTATTTT

d_gene: NA
j_gene: TRBJ2-7
v_gene: TRBV4-1
abundance: NA
CDR3aa: CASSPGQGGRFYEQYF
CDR3nt: TGCGCCAGCAGCCCCGGACAGGGCGGGAGATTCTACGAGCAGTACTTC

d_gene: NA
j_gene: TRBJ2-7
v_gene: TRBV10-3
abundance: many
CDR3aa: CAISDGTYSYEQYF
CDR3nt: TGTGCCATCAGTGATGGGACATACTCCTACGAGCAGTACTTC

d_gene: TRBD2
j_gene: TRBJ2-1
v_gene: TRBV6-2/TRBV6-3
abundance: few
CDR3aa: CASTRPLRPGTRLDNEQFF
CDR3nt: TGTGCCAGCACACGCCCATTGAGGCCCGGGACTAGGCTCGACAATGAGCAGTTCTTC

d_gene: NA
j_gene: TRBJ1-1
v_gene: TRBV29-1
abundance: NA
CDR3aa: CSVEDGVSSEAFF
CDR3nt: TGCAGCGTTGAAGATGGGGTAAGCTCTGAAGCTTTCTTT

d_gene: NA
j_gene: TRBJ2-7
v_gene: TRBV16
abundance: NA
CDR3aa: CASSHFDSSYEQYF
CDR3nt: TGTGCCAGCAGCCACTTCGACAGCTCCTACGAGCAGTACTTC

d_gene: NA
j_gene: TRBJ2-5
v_gene: TRBV12-5
abundance: NA
CDR3aa: CASGFDGSQETQYF
CDR3nt: TGTGCTAGTGGTTTTGACGGCAGTCAAGAGACCCAGTACTTC

d_gene: TRBD2
j_gene: TRBJ2-4
v_gene: TRBV6-5
abundance: NA
CDR3aa: CASSTTRGGSIQYF
CDR3nt: TGTGCCAGCAGTACAACACGGGGGGGAAGCATTCAGTACTTC

d_gene: NA
j_gene: TRBJ2-1
v_gene: TRBV6-2/TRBV6-3
abundance: few
CDR3aa: CASLNYNEQFF
CDR3nt: TGTGCCAGCCTCAATTACAATGAGCAGTTCTTC